Presented here are 11 T cell receptor beta chains from one specimen sequenced in a study of shared clonotypes between healthy human individuals. Naive CD8 cells, CD45RO-negative and positively selected for CCR7, excluded terminally differentiated effector memory CD45RA+ cells. The repertoire was sequenced with immunoSEQ multiplex PCR; TCRdb's copy has only in-frame clones and lacks some. The sample shows approximately 600,000 clones, 85% to 95% of them seen only once. The sample taken for sequencing was naive CD8+ T cells sorted from blood. The origin of the receptors is a woman in her twenties or thirties in good health.

The CDR3 sequence: CASSLLGGVREQYF. DNA for the CDR3: TGTGCCAGCAGTTTATTAGGGGGAGTAAGGGAGCAGTACTTC. This sequence joins TRBV27 and TRBJ2-7; D possibly corresponds to TRBD1 (6 bases). Trimming stripped 1 base from V and 7 bases from J, with 14 bases between. CDR3 length equals 14 residues. Germline V CDR1 and CDR2: MNHEY, SMNVEV (reference sequence).

The V call is TRBV27, the J call TRBJ2-5; 7 bases are a match to TRBD2. The end of the DNA is better explained by TRBJ2-7, so the J call may be wrong. Germline values: CDR1 MNHEY, CDR2 SMNVEV (reference sequence). The CDR3 has 15 residues. The CDR3 DNA reads as TGTGCCAGCAGTGATAGGGCGGGAGTCTACTACGAGCAGTACTTC. This gives the protein CASSDRAGVYYEQYF.

In its sample, this clone was seen once. The V and J genes are TRBV19 and TRBJ1-1, with D unclear. Germline CDR1 is LNHDA and CDR2 is SQIVND (reference sequence). The CDR3 has 17 amino acids. Trimming took 3 bases from V and 0 from J, leaving 17 bases between them. CDR3 protein: CASSIRKGAGMNTEAFF. In nucleotides, the CDR3 is TGTGCCAGTAGTATTCGGAAGGGAGCGGGGATGAACACTGAAGCTTTCTTT.

This clone is a singleton in its sample. The V gene is TRBV9, the J gene TRBJ2-2; no clear D. This CDR3 spans 13 amino acids. Trimming shortened V by 7 bases and J by 3 bases, and 10 bases separated the two germline ends. The germline V gene encodes CDR1 SGDLS and CDR2 YYNGEE. CDR3 bases: TGTGCCAGCGTGGGCCGGGACACCGGGGAGCTGTTTTTT. The encoded protein is CASVGRDTGELFF.

The chain employs TRBV5-4 and TRBJ2-7; D could derive from TRBD1 or TRBD2 (6 bases each). The germline gives CDR1 SGHNT, CDR2 YYREEE (reference sequence). This CDR3 has 14 residues. V was trimmed by 3 bases and J by 1 base, leaving 11 bases between them. The CDR3 DNA reads as TGTGCCAGCAGCTGGAGGGGGAGATCCTACGAGCAGTACTTC. Amino acids: CASSWRGRSYEQYF.

This chain joins TRBV5-1 and TRBJ2-1; 11 bases align to TRBD2. This CDR3 has 16 residues. CDR1 is SGHRS, CDR2 YFSETQ, per germline. The V segment lost 2 bases and the J segment 3 bases; nucleotides outside the gene matches: 4. The CDR3 sequence is CASSFTGTSGYNEQFF. CDR3 sequence (DNA): TGCGCCAGCAGCTTTACCGGGACTAGCGGCTACAATGAGCAGTTCTTC.

This rearrangement joins TRBV28 to TRBJ2-7; D gene unclear. V dropped 3 bases and J dropped 3 bases, with 9 bases sitting between them. This CDR3 is 13 amino acids long. Germline-derived CDR1 and CDR2 are MDHEN and SYDVKM. CDR3 coding DNA: TGTGCCAGCAGTTTGGGATTGATCTACGAGCAGTACTTC. This translates into CASSLGLIYEQYF.

In this sample, this clone turned up once. The V and J genes are TRBV28 and TRBJ2-7; 8 nucleotides align to TRBD2. Germline V lookup: CDR1 MDHEN, CDR2 SYDVKM. There are 16 residues in the CDR3. V lost 4 bases and J lost 1; bases outside the gene matches: 9. This CDR3 reads CASSSPRERESYEQYF. DNA of the CDR3: TGTGCCAGCAGTTCCCCTAGGGAGCGGGAGTCCTACGAGCAGTACTTC.

Written as DNA, the CDR3 is TGTGCCAGCAGTATTGGAAGGGGGGTCTACGAGCAGTACTTC. This codes for CASSIGRGVYEQYF. J is TRBJ2-7 and V is TRBV28, with D perhaps given as TRBD1 or TRBD2 (6 bases each). The CDR3 is made up of 14 amino acids. Germline-derived CDR1 and CDR2 are MDHEN and SYDVKM. Trimming took 5 bases from V and 3 from J, leaving 14 bases between them.

The chain recombines TRBV9 with TRBJ2-5; D is possibly TRBD2 (6 bases). The CDR3 is made up of 18 amino acids. Germline lookup yields CDR1 SGDLS and CDR2 YYNGEE. The V and J ends lost 3 bases and 4 bases respectively, with 25 bases between them. The CDR3 DNA follows: TGTGCCAGCAGCGGGACTGTGGCGGGACCCCTGGGGGGAGAGACCCAGTACTTC. It translates to CASSGTVAGPLGGETQYF.

The gene calls are TRBV7-8 and TRBJ1-1; D ambiguous. The CDR3 has 12 amino acids. Trimming shortened V by 1 base and J by 6 bases, and 6 bases separated the two germline ends. CDR1 and CDR2 (germline): SGHVS, FQNEAQ. This chain's CDR3 is CASSLGPAEAFF. The CDR3 DNA follows: TGTGCCAGCAGCTTAGGCCCAGCTGAAGCTTTCTTT.